Presented here are 5 T cell receptor beta chains from one specimen sequenced in a study of blood T cell repertoires in COVID-19. Assay: immunoSEQ multiplex PCR; the TCRdb copy retains only in-frame clones and omits some. Of approximately 260,000 clones in the sample, about 88% were seen once. The sample taken for sequencing was PBMCs or T cells enriched from blood (not recorded which). The source is a man aged 30 to 45 with acute COVID-19.

The rearrangement links TRBV24-1 to TRBJ1-1; the match to TRBD1 covers 9 bases. V gave up 4 bases and J gave up 3 bases; unmatched junction bases: 5. Germline CDR1 reads KGHDR; CDR2 reads SFDVKD. CDR3 size: 15 residues. CDR3 amino acids: CATSDPTGGDTEAFF. CDR3 nucleotide sequence: TGTGCCACCAGTGACCCGACAGGGGGTGACACTGAAGCTTTCTTT.

V gene TRBV28 combines with J gene TRBJ2-1; 10 bases agree with TRBD2. Germline loops: CDR1 MDHEN, CDR2 SYDVKM. The length of the CDR3 is 18 residues. The junction had 15 bases not matched to a gene; V was cut back by 3 bases and J by 7 bases. CDR3 loop: CASSFLGLAGGQRNEQFF. The CDR3 DNA follows: TGTGCCAGCAGTTTCTTGGGTTTAGCGGGGGGCCAGAGGAATGAGCAGTTCTTC.

The rearrangement uses TRBV5-5 and TRBJ2-7; 10 nucleotides agree with TRBD1. Trimming at V came to 0 bases and at J to 3 bases, leaving 6 bases not matched to a gene. In germline, CDR1 is SGHKS, CDR2 YYEKEE (reference sequence). The CDR3 has 16 amino acids. The CDR3 reads CASSLGDRGWDYEQYV. CDR3 nucleotides: TGTGCCAGCAGCTTGGGGGACAGGGGATGGGACTACGAGCAGTACGTC.

This chain links TRBV11-3 with TRBJ1-3; weak D call: TRBD1 (6 bases). Germline V lookup: CDR1 SGHNT, CDR2 YENEEA. The length of the CDR3 is 15 residues. The V and J ends lost 7 bases and 8 bases respectively, with 21 bases between them. DNA of the CDR3: TGTGCCAGCACAAAATACTCGGACAGAGCCGACACCATATATTTT. It yields the protein CASTKYSDRADTIYF.

This chain connects TRBV30 to TRBJ2-7; 10 positions agree with TRBD1. Germline-derived CDR1 and CDR2 are GTSNPN and SVGIG (reference sequence). The CDR3 covers 14 residues. V gave up 5 bases and J gave up 3 bases; unmatched junction bases: 7. The CDR3 coding sequence is TGTGCCTGGGGCCCGGGACAGGGGAACTACGAGCAGTACGTC. Protein product: CAWGPGQGNYEQYV.